The T cell receptor beta chain described here comes from a study of technical replicates of blood from a few donors. CDR3 length: 17 amino acids. The J segment lost 7 bases and the V segment lost 1 base, leaving 12 bases of the junction unmatched. Germline CDR1 is SGHRS and CDR2 is YFSETQ. TCRdb's table, derived via immunoSEQ multiplex PCR, lists solely in-frame clones and lacks some. The data show fewer than 90,000 clones, with around 94% seen just once and approximately 0.25% held by the top ten. This chain connects TRBV5-1 to TRBJ2-1, with 9 bases that match TRBD2. Sequenced material: T cells isolated from PBMCs. This TCR was sampled from a human donor in good health. The CDR3 reads CASSLMVAGDLLNEQFF. The DNA for the CDR3 is TGCGCCAGCAGCTTGATGGTAGCGGGAGACTTGTTGAATGAGCAGTTCTTC.